This T cell receptor (beta chain) was obtained from a study of T-cell reconstitution after alpha-beta-depleted transplantation in children. Whole-study results and caveats: Several patients had high TCRbeta diversity at day 60; it came from surviving recipient T cells and thymic progenitors. Expanded graft clones, several hundred of them, were reportedly the source of alpha-beta T cells about two months after transplant.

Preparation of the TCRbeta library was carried out with unique molecular identifiers. TCRdb analysed the PCR reads with MiXCR anew, one entry per CDR3 protein. The repertoire holds under 300,000 distinct CDR3 sequences, around 10% seen once, with around 24% in the top ten. A few counts support this clonotype. Antigen specificity is unknown. The sample here was peripheral blood, taken 180 days after TCRalphabeta/CD19-depleted stem cell transplant. This TCR was sampled from a male patient between 2 and 15 years old who had a stem cell transplant for chronic granulomatous disease, so the T cells may come from the graft donor.

The CDR3 region is CASPNAFQGLSGANVLTF. In DNA form, the CDR3 reads TGTGCCAGTCCGAACGCTTTCCAAGGCCTCTCTGGGGCCAACGTCCTGACTTTC. The chain couples TRBV19 to TRBJ2-6; no definite D call. The germline V and J ends were trimmed by 8 bases and 0 bases, with 20 bases remaining between them. Germline-derived CDR1 and CDR2 are LNHDA and SQIVND (reference sequence). The CDR3 consists of 18 residues.